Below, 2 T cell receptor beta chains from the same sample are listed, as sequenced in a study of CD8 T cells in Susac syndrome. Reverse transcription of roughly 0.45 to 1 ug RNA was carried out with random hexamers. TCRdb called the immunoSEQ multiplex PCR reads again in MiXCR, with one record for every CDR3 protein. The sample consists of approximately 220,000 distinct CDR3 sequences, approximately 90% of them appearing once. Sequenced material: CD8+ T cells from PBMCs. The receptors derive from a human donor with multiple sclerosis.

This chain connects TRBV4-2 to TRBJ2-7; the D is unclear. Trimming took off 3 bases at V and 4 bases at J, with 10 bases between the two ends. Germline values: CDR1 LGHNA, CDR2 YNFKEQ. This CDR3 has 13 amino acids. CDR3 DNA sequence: TGTGCCAGCAGCCAGATTGGGAAGTACGAGCAGTACTTC. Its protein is CASSQIGKYEQYF.

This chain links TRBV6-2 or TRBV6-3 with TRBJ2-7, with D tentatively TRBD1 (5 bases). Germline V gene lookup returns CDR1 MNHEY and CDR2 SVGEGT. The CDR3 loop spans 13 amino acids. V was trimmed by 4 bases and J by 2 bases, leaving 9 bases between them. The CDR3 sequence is CASSWAGTYEQYF. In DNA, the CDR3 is TGTGCCAGCAGTTGGGCAGGGACCTACGAGCAGTACTTC.